This record looks at one T cell receptor beta chain sequence and its context. The specificity of this receptor is unknown. No clone much larger than this one lies a single base away; base qualities are absent. For commercial TCRB immunosequencing, around 0.5 micrograms of biopsy DNA were submitted for each sample. A two-step, amplification bias-controlled multiplex PCR was used by Adaptive Biotechnology to amplify CDR3 regions from genomic DNA. Primers for every V and J gene segment were used in the first PCR, and barcodes and Illumina adapters were added in the second PCR. CDR3 libraries were sequenced using an Illumina instrument. In the source study's methods: Vendor-provided pipelines were combined with custom analysis of raw data in R/Bioconductor under R version 3.3.0. Clonality, which ranges from 0 to 1, was calculated as the inverse of the normalised Shannon entropy across all productive clones. High-frequency clones were defined as the share of the repertoire occupied by the top 100 clones, with only clones passing a 95% confidence test being retained. Overlap between samples was measured with the Morisita-Horn index, while repertoire diversity was measured with the Simpson index. Entries here come from immuneACCESS through TCRdb and include only in-frame sequences with V and J called. Some clones fail to appear in such tables; in the studies checked, an unresolved V gene covers under half of the shortfall, and the cause of the remainder is unknown. Clonal size and the V and J genes are those of that table, whereas D and trimming came from the DNA. This sample gives under 12,000 clones in total; 79% of them show up just once. The ten largest clones take up about 6.6% of the sample.

This entry comes from a study of T cell repertoires in ileal Crohn's disease (dated by TCRdb to between 2018 and 2020). As for the study more broadly: Median disease duration was roughly 8.2 years, and approximately 34% of patients were identified as active smokers at the time of surgery. The study sequenced 150 to 200 mucosal samples from 57 patients, taken at several locations on the surgical specimen and at postoperative endoscopy. A prospective multicentre cohort supplied the 55 to 60 Crohn's disease patients whose TCR repertoires were analysed. Roughly half of the patients were given postoperative therapy, with about 19 on anti-TNF agents and over 9 on thiopurines. The study was conducted in parallel with a multicentre cohort that was designed to identify predictors of early endoscopic recurrence following ileocolonic resection. Every patient underwent surgery because of a complication, which was stricturing disease in about 60% and penetrating disease in around 39%. A Rutgeerts score above i0 was used to define endoscopic postoperative recurrence. Neoterminal ileum biopsies obtained at postoperative colonoscopy were designated as M6 samples. The paper's findings and limits, for the study overall: Higher percentages of high-frequency clones at the time of surgery were linked to endoscopic recurrence, and every patient with clonality above 26.8% (18/57) had recurrence. Within the first year after surgery, the timing of postoperative endoscopy varied, and the median delay was about seven months. Mucosal CD4 and CD8 T cells were sorted and sequenced only in a subgroup of patients, the size of which was not stated. More high-frequency clones were carried by sorted CD8 T cells than by CD4 T cells, suggesting that mucosal expansions were mainly CD8. Compared with non-smokers, patients who were active smokers at surgery showed a significantly higher proportion of clonal expansions (approximately 26% vs 17%, p=0.02).

Based on the germline V gene (reference sequence), the CDR1 and CDR2 sequences are MNHNY and SVGAGI. From cysteine to phenylalanine, the CDR3 is 12 amino acids long. Only the CDR3 part of the read is kept: 36 bases, read in frame from the first base. V sheds 8 bases and J sheds 4 bases, leaving 11 bases between their ends. The sample's time point label is to be understood as: neoterminal ileum biopsy at postoperative endoscopy, about 6 months after surgery. Eligible patients were adults with ileal or ileocolonic Crohn's disease who had an indication for ileocolonic resection. Whole ileal mucosal biopsies were stored frozen at -80°C before DNA extraction. Genomic DNA was extracted from frozen whole biopsies with a TRizol-based method and quantified on a NanoDrop 2000 spectrophotometer.

The sequence joins TRBV6-6 to TRBJ1-1, with TRBD1 as a weak D call on 6 bases. Sequencing used ileal tissue. This clonotype was sampled from an adult with Crohn's disease. The DNA is as follows: TGTGCCAGCGGGGCAGGGGCCACTGAAGCTTTCTTT. It codes for CASGAGATEAFF.